Included here is one T cell receptor (beta chain) sequence, with context. Its antigen is unknown. This sample is drawn from a study of CD8 T cells in ankylosing spondylitis. Library preparation for TCR beta used quantitative 5'-RACE with molecular barcodes. MiXCR was run by TCRdb on the 5' RACE reads, yielding one entry per CDR3 protein. The sample records 350,000 or so distinct CDR3 sequences, roughly 14% being singletons. Study findings and constraints: Reportedly, matched ankylosing spondylitis synovial fluid was significantly enriched for disease-linked clones.

CDR1 and CDR2 (germline): SGHRS, YFSETQ. J lost 5 bases, V lost 3 bases, and 7 bases had no gene match. The CDR3 is 14 residues long. The receptor's source is a male donor with ankylosing spondylitis or in good health (not recorded which). The specimen was blood, either unsorted or a sorted T cell fraction (not recorded which). The genes are TRBV5-1 and TRBJ1-2, with 7 bases aligning to TRBD1. The CDR3 loop reads CASSSGQDSYGYTF. DNA of the CDR3: TGCGCCAGCAGCTCTGGACAGGATTCTTATGGCTACACCTTC.